The 2 T cell receptor beta chains below all came from one sample that was sequenced in a study of sequential checkpoint blockade in melanoma. Sequencing was performed with immunoSEQ multiplex PCR; in TCRdb, only in-frame clones are kept and a portion is missing. The repertoire holds roughly 20,000 clones, with approximately 81% as singletons. The treatment here: randomized to nivolumab then ipilimumab (arm A) or the reverse (arm B). The sequences come from CD8+ T cells sorted from blood (inferred from file names), collected from a patient given nivolumab and ipilimumab in sequence. The receptors originated from a human donor with melanoma.

The rearrangement links TRBV11-3 to TRBJ2-7, with D unclear. Germline CDR1 and CDR2: SGHNT and YENEEA. V was clipped by 3 bases and J by 3 bases, with 15 bases between them. The CDR3 length is 15 residues. Here the CDR3 DNA reads TGTGCCAGCAGCTTTTCAGAATTGGCTCTCTACGAGCAGTACTTC. Translated: CASSFSELALYEQYF. Variable domain in full (rest from reference TRBV11-3 and TRBJ2-7): EAGVVQSPRYKIIEKKQPVAFWCNPISGHNTLYWYLQNLGQGPELLIRYENEEAVDDSQLPKDRFSAERLKGVDSTLKIQPAELGDSAVYLCASSFSELALYEQYFGPGTRLTVT.

V usage is TRBV9 and J usage is TRBJ2-1; D is unclear. This CDR3 has 12 amino acids. The V end lost 2 bases, the J end lost 6 bases, and 6 bases lay between the germline ends. Germline CDR1 is SGDLS and CDR2 is YYNGEE. The CDR3 region is CASSVSSNEQFF. The CDR3 DNA reads as TGTGCCAGCAGCGTCTCTAGCAATGAGCAGTTCTTC.